These 29 T cell receptor beta chains were sequenced from one sample in a study of human T cells and chemical hapten exposure. TCRdb itself ran the RACE reads through MiXCR, one entry per CDR3 protein. Here the sample spans 250,000 to 300,000 distinct CDR3 sequences, roughly 7.4% being singletons. Time point noted: pre-sensitization, week 0. Treatment here: therapeutic diphenylcyclopropenone sensitization with weekly scalp DPC. Material: whole blood, obtained in connection with sensitization to the hapten diphenylcyclopropenone (DPC). Receptor source: a man aged 18 to 30 with alopecia areata. Some clones in this sample may be carry-over from other donors' samples.

This clonotype appeared many times. The rearrangement joins TRBV9 to TRBJ2-2, with TRBD2 matching over 8 bases. The CDR3 sequence is 16 residues long. Losses at the gene ends were 1 base for V and 1 base for J; bases not matched to a gene: 3. Germline V gene data show CDR1 as SGDLS and CDR2 as YYNGEE. Written as DNA, the CDR3 is TGTGCCAGCAGCGTAAAAGCGGGGGTGAACACCGGGGAGCTGTTTTTT. Translating it yields CASSVKAGVNTGELFF.

This clonotype was seen only a few times. The chain uses TRBV5-1 and TRBJ2-1, with D perhaps TRBD1 or TRBD2 (6 bases each). Germline lookup yields CDR1 SGHRS and CDR2 YFSETQ. V shed 3 bases and J shed 9 bases, with 10 bases lying between them. The CDR3 sequence is 12 residues long. DNA of the CDR3: TGCGCCAGCAGCTGGGGGGCCGCTGAGCAGTTCTTC. It specifies CASSWGAAEQFF.

This chain uses TRBV9 with TRBJ2-3, with D perhaps TRBD1 or TRBD2 (5 bases each). V lost 0 bases and J 0 bases, leaving 11 bases between the germline ends. The CDR3 runs to 16 residues. Looked up from germline, CDR1 is SGDLS and CDR2 is YYNGEE. The CDR3 protein is CASSVGEGFSTDTQYF. CDR3 DNA sequence: TGTGCCAGCAGCGTAGGCGAGGGGTTCAGCACAGATACGCAGTATTTT.

The V and J genes are TRBV4-1 and TRBJ2-5; the D is unclear. The CDR3 contains 15 residues. The V end lost 1 base, the J end lost 3 bases, and 12 bases lay between the germline ends. Germline V gives CDR1 MGHRA, CDR2 YSYEKL. DNA of the CDR3: TGCGCCAGCAGCCAAGTATGGGCCAGCGAAGAGACCCAGTACTTC. Its translation: CASSQVWASEETQYF.

The rearrangement links TRBV29-1 to TRBJ2-5; 7 nucleotides align to TRBD2. This CDR3 has 11 residues. Trimming took 6 bases from V and 4 from J; bases not matched to a gene: 2. Germline CDR1 SQVTM, CDR2 ANQGSEA. CDR3: CSVSSGETQYF. The CDR3 region has the DNA TGCAGCGTCTCTAGCGGAGAGACCCAGTACTTC.

This clonotype was picked up many times. The V and J genes are TRBV20-1 and TRBJ2-1; 9 nucleotides match TRBD1. Germline CDR1 and CDR2: DFQATT and SNEGSKA (reference sequence). The CDR3 runs to 14 residues. V shed 4 bases, J shed 3 bases, and the junction held 4 bases outside the gene matches. CDR3 protein: CSATGDRDYNEQFF. CDR3 bases: TGCAGTGCTACCGGGGACAGGGACTACAATGAGCAGTTCTTC.

Turning to this clonotype: A much larger clone differs by one base, so this may be a read error. This chain connects TRBV12-3 or TRBV12-4 to TRBJ1-2; tentative D call: TRBD1 (5 bases). There are 17 residues in the CDR3. For the CDR3, the DNA is TGTGTCAGCAGTCCCTATCTCTCTGGGGGTTACCGCTATGGCTACACCTTC. Its translation is CVSSPYLSGGYRYGYTF.

The V call is TRBV7-2, the J call TRBJ2-5; possible D gene TRBD2, 6 bases. CDR3 length: 14 amino acids. Germline CDR1 and CDR2: SGHTA and FQGNSA. V lost 5 bases to trimming and J lost 2 bases, with 12 bases between them. The chain's CDR3 is CASSRSRGQETQYF. CDR3 coding DNA: TGTGCCAGCAGCCGAAGCCGGGGGCAAGAGACCCAGTACTTC.

The V call is TRBV6-5, the J call TRBJ2-7; D is ambiguous. Germline V gene sequence: CDR1 MNHEY, CDR2 SVGAGI. V was shortened by 4 bases and J by 2 bases, with 9 bases between the two germline ends. CDR3 length equals 13 residues. The CDR3 is CASSFRLPYEQYF. The CDR3 nucleotides are TGTGCCAGCAGTTTCAGGCTTCCCTACGAGCAGTACTTC.

There are a few counts of this clonotype. The chain combines TRBV2 with TRBJ2-3; 10 bases match TRBD1. This CDR3 has 15 amino acids. From germline, CDR1 is SNHLY and CDR2 FYNNEI. The J segment lost 2 bases and the V segment lost 8 bases, leaving 7 bases of the junction unmatched. CDR3 sequence (DNA): TGTGCCAGCGAACCGGGACAGGGGCCCACAGATACGCAGTATTTT. Encoded protein: CASEPGQGPTDTQYF.

This clonotype has just a few counts. This rearrangement joins TRBV4-2 to TRBJ1-2; TRBD1 matches at 7 bases. The germline CDR1 and CDR2 sequences are LGHNA and YNFKEQ. The V and J ends lost 0 bases and 4 bases, in that order; junction bases with no gene match: 5. This CDR3 comprises 15 residues. DNA for the CDR3: TGTGCCAGCAGCCAAGAGGGACAGACCTTCTATGGCTACACCTTC. It encodes CASSQEGQTFYGYTF.

This clonotype was counted only a few times. CDR3: CASRPAGDTDTQYF. In DNA form, the CDR3 reads TGTGCCAGCAGGCCGGCAGGGGACACAGATACGCAGTATTTT. This chain links TRBV6-1 with TRBJ2-3, with TRBD1 as a possible D gene (6 bases). In germline, CDR1 is MNHNS, CDR2 SASEGT. Trimming took 6 bases from V and 2 from J, leaving 12 bases between them. The CDR3 length is 14 residues.

This clonotype was recorded many times. The chain joins TRBV6-6 to TRBJ2-3; 10 bases line up with TRBD2. Germline loops: CDR1 MNHNY, CDR2 SVGAGI (reference sequence). V shed 4 bases, J shed 2 bases, and the junction held 3 bases outside the gene matches. CDR3 length equals 15 residues. The CDR3 DNA reads TGTGCCAGCAGTTTAGCGGGGGGACTCACAGATACGCAGTATTTT. Translated: CASSLAGGLTDTQYF.

This clonotype was seen a few times. This chain joins TRBV19 and TRBJ1-5; unclear D gene. Per germline, CDR1 LNHDA and CDR2 SQIVND (reference sequence). The CDR3 runs 15 residues. V lost 2 bases to trimming and J lost 5 bases, with 13 bases between them. The CDR3 here is CASSIRQAGDQPQHF. CDR3 bases: TGTGCCAGTAGTATAAGACAAGCCGGGGATCAGCCCCAGCATTTT.

In this sample, this clonotype turned up a few times. This rearrangement joins TRBV6-5 to TRBJ2-7, with TRBD1 matching over 10 bases. The CDR3 has 14 residues. Germline lookup yields CDR1 MNHEY and CDR2 SVGAGI. Trimming took 5 bases from V and 4 from J; bases not matched to a gene: 5. The CDR3 nucleotides are TGTGCCAGCAGTGTTCCGGGACAGGGGTACGAGCAGTACTTC. Its protein product is CASSVPGQGYEQYF.

This clonotype showed up just a few times. V gene TRBV29-1 combines with J gene TRBJ2-1, with 7 bases lining up with TRBD2. The CDR3 is made up of 15 amino acids. Trimming took 6 bases from V and 5 from J; bases not matched to a gene: 13. Germline CDR1 is SQVTM and CDR2 is ANQGSEA. CDR3 nucleotides: TGCAGCGTATCCCTGTGGAGGGAGGGCCACAATGAGCAGTTCTTC. Its protein is CSVSLWREGHNEQFF.

This chain connects TRBV7-3 to TRBJ2-3; TRBD1 agrees at 8 bases. CDR3 length: 14 residues. J gave up 5 bases and V 5 bases, and 6 bases lay outside the gene matches. Germline CDR1 is SGHTA and CDR2 is FQGTGA. For the CDR3, the DNA is TGTGCCAGCAGCACAGGGGGTGGTGGAGATACGCAGTATTTT. Encoded protein: CASSTGGGGDTQYF.

This clonotype was seen only once. This chain links TRBV12-3 or TRBV12-4 with TRBJ1-3; unclear D gene. The V gene lost 10 bases and the J gene lost 2 bases, with 15 bases spanning the gap. This CDR3 comprises 14 residues. CDR3 DNA sequence: TGTGCCACCCCACCTTCACAGACTGGAAACACCATATATTTT. Amino acids: CATPPSQTGNTIYF.

This clonotype was counted a few times. The J gene is TRBJ2-5, the V gene TRBV18, with D perhaps TRBD1 or TRBD2 (5 bases each). CDR3 size: 14 residues. Germline V gene data show CDR1 as KGHSH and CDR2 as LQKENI. Trimming took 3 bases from V and 4 from J, leaving 12 bases between them. CDR3 in amino acids: CASSPLRGTETQYF. The CDR3 DNA reads TGTGCCAGCTCACCCTTGAGGGGCACAGAGACCCAGTACTTC.

This clonotype was recorded at least ten times. The V call is TRBV7-3, the J call TRBJ2-7; D is uncertain. The CDR3 totals 15 residues. V was pared by 5 bases and J by 5 bases, with 19 bases between. CDR1 is SGHTA, CDR2 FQGTGA, per germline. In nucleotides, the CDR3 is TGTGCCAGCAGCCCCCCCGGATGTCCTTCCCACGAGCAGTACTTC. Translated, it gives CASSPPGCPSHEQYF. The full variable domain, its missing parts supplied by reference TRBV7-3 and TRBJ2-7, is GAGVSQTPSNKVTEKGKYVELRCDPISGHTALYWYRQSLGQGPEFLIYFQGTGAADDSGLPNDRFFAVRPEGSVSTLKIQRTERGDSAVYLCASSPPGCPSHEQYFGPGTRLTVT.

This clonotype was counted only a few times. The chain uses TRBV5-1 and TRBJ1-1; the D gene is possibly TRBD1 (5 bases). Germline lookup yields CDR1 SGHRS and CDR2 YFSETQ. The CDR3 extends over 15 amino acids. V was pared by 0 bases and J by 5 bases, with 14 bases between. The chain's CDR3 is CASSLAGAGRTEAFF. DNA for the CDR3: TGCGCCAGCAGCTTGGCCGGGGCAGGACGAACTGAAGCTTTCTTT.

In this sample, this clonotype turned up many times. The chain has TRBV11-2 and TRBJ1-6; D ambiguous. This CDR3 is 15 amino acids long. V lost 1 base to trimming and J lost 4 bases, with 8 bases between them. Germline lookup yields CDR1 SGHAT and CDR2 FQNNGV. The CDR3 DNA reads TGTGCCAGCAGCTTAGGGTCAGCGTATAATTCACCCCTCCACTTT. Its translation is CASSLGSAYNSPLHF.

This chain connects TRBV5-6 to TRBJ1-1; D is unclear. Trimming stripped 3 bases from V and 6 bases from J, with 9 bases between. CDR1 and CDR2 from the germline V gene are SGHDT and YYEEEE. The CDR3 has 12 amino acids. The CDR3 DNA reads as TGTGCCAGCAGCTCGGGCGCGCCTGAAGCTTTCTTT. Protein: CASSSGAPEAFF.

V usage is TRBV12-3 or TRBV12-4 and J usage is TRBJ1-1, with 7 bases identical to TRBD1. The ends lost 1 base at V and 10 bases at J; junction bases unmatched: 6. The CDR3 runs 13 residues. In DNA, the CDR3 is TGTGCCAGCAGTTTAGGGGACAGTGGATTAGCTTTCTTT. It is translated as CASSLGDSGLAFF.

The chain uses TRBV20-1 and TRBJ1-2; TRBD1 is a possible D gene (5 bases). This CDR3 region has 13 residues. Germline-derived CDR1 and CDR2 are DFQATT and SNEGSKA (reference sequence). CDR3 DNA sequence: TGCAGGGCAAAGGAGGGGATACGGTATGGCTACACCTTC. Protein: CRAKEGIRYGYTF.

The table lists this clonotype with many counts. This chain uses TRBV20-1 with TRBJ2-7; 12 nucleotides match TRBD1. The CDR3 is 17 amino acids. The V gene end was trimmed by 6 bases and the J gene end by 9 bases; junction bases not matched to a gene: 21. Germline-derived CDR1 and CDR2 are DFQATT and SNEGSKA (reference sequence). The CDR3 region has the DNA TGCAGTGCCCCAATACTTGCTCCGGGACAGGGGGCCAATTGGCAGTACTTC. This encodes CSAPILAPGQGANWQYF.

This clonotype was observed many times. The genes are TRBV6-6 and TRBJ1-1; D possibly corresponds to TRBD1 (6 bases). The CDR3 loop spans 14 amino acids. Trimming cost V 4 bases and J 1 base, with 10 bases left between them. Germline assignment: CDR1 MNHNY and CDR2 SVGAGI (reference sequence). CDR3 nucleotide sequence: TGTGCCAGCAGTTTCCCGACAGGGAACACTGAAGCTTTCTTT. Translating gives CASSFPTGNTEAFF.

This clonotype has a handful of counts. The chain recombines TRBV7-9 with TRBJ2-2; D not resolved. V shed 5 bases and J shed 2 bases, with 6 bases lying between them. This CDR3 contains 13 residues. Germline V lookup: CDR1 SEHNR, CDR2 FQNEAQ (reference sequence). As DNA, the CDR3 is TGTGCCAGCAGCCCAGCCAACACCGGGGAGCTGTTTTTT. Translation gives CASSPANTGELFF.

J is TRBJ1-1 and V is TRBV4-3; D call uncertain. Germline lookup yields CDR1 LGHNA and CDR2 YSLEER. V was cut by 3 bases and J by 0 bases, with 8 bases left in between. The CDR3 runs to 14 residues. The CDR3 DNA sequence: TGCGCCAGCAGCCACGGAATGATGAACACTGAAGCTTTCTTT. The encoded protein is CASSHGMMNTEAFF.